This record concerns one T cell receptor (beta chain) sequence. The CDR3 covers 16 residues. The germline CDR1 and CDR2 sequences are SGHRS and YFSETQ. Deletions cut 2 bases from V and 7 bases from J, with 18 bases between. The entry originates in a study of OX40 agonist ivuxolimab in advanced cancers. The cohort excluded patients with autoimmune disease history or systemic immunosuppression. The protocol was immunoSEQ multiplex PCR, while the TCRdb copy is restricted to in-frame clones and leaves out a portion. The repertoire consists of about 89,000 clones, with approximately 91% occurring once and the leading ten covering less than 0.75%.

The TCR was taken from an adult with an advanced solid tumor such as melanoma, head and neck, liver or kidney cancer. The sequenced sample was CD4+ or CD8+ T cells sorted from blood, obtained in a trial of the OX40 agonist ivuxolimab. The gene calls are TRBV5-1 and TRBJ2-2; a weak D match, TRBD1 (6 bases). The CDR3 sequence is CASSLQGPFNGGELFF. The CDR3 bases are TGCGCCAGCAGCTTACAGGGTCCCTTTAACGGCGGGGAGCTGTTTTTT.